This T cell receptor (beta chain) comes out of a study of PD-1 blockade in classical Hodgkin lymphoma. Study-wide results and limits: TCR diversity rose significantly by C4D1 in CD4+ but not CD8+ cells. Repertoires differed for reasons still undefined, possibly disease activity or prior therapy. Exclusion covered patients beginning nivolumab under 1 year post-ASCT.

As concerns this clone: The antigen is not known.

V was pared by 4 bases and J by 5 bases, with 3 bases of the junction left unmatched. The CDR3 is made up of 16 amino acids. Per the germline V gene, CDR1 is MNHEY and CDR2 is SMNVEV (reference sequence). Profiled with immunoSEQ multiplex PCR; TCRdb holds only in-frame clones, not every one. The sample yields around 100,000 clones, about nine tenths seen once. Time point described: cycle 4 day 1 (C4D1), after six to seven weeks of nivolumab. All patients relapsed after autologous stem cell transplantation, and brentuximab vedotin exposure varied. This chain joins TRBV27 and TRBJ1-6; 12 nucleotides match TRBD1. This receptor was taken from a human donor with classical Hodgkin lymphoma. The source was peripheral blood mononuclear cells (PBMCs), collected before the fourth cycle of nivolumab. In DNA, the CDR3 is TGTGCCAGCAGTTACGGGACAGGGGGCAATAATTCACCCCTCCACTTT. Its protein product is CASSYGTGGNNSPLHF.